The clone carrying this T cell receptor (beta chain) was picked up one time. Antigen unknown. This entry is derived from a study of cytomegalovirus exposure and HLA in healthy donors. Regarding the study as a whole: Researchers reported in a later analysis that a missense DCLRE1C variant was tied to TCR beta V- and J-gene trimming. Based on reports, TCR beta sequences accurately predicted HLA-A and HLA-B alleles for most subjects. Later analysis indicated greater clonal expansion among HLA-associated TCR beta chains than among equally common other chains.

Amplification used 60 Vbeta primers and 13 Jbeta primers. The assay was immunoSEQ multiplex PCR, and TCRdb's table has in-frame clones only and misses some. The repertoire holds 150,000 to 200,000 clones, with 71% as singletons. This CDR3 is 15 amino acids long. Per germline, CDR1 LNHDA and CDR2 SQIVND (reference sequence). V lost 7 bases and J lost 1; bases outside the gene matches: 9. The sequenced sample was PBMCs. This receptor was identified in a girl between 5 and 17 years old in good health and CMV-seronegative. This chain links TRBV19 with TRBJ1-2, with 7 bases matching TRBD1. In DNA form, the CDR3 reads TGTGCCAGTAAAGGGGGCCAGGGAGGTAACTATGGCTACACCTTC. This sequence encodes CASKGGQGGNYGYTF.